This T cell receptor (beta chain) originates from a study of CD8+ T cells in alopecia areata. The sequencing template was cDNA reverse transcribed from extracted RNA. Only in-frame clones appear in the TCRdb table, and some are missing; sequencing was by immunoSEQ multiplex PCR. Recorded here are 200,000 to 300,000 clones, none singletons. Unmatched junction bases numbered 2, after V lost 3 bases and J lost 1 base. Germline CDR1 NSHNY, CDR2 SYGAGN. This CDR3 contains 16 residues. Scientists pooled cutaneous lymph node cells and sorted them on CD4, CD8alpha, NKG2D, NKG2ACE and other markers. On this clone: The genes and germline here are from mouse. The CDR3 end is not reached by the read, which stops 4 residues before it; the germline J gene fills it in.

This TCR derives from a C3H/HeJ mouse with alopecia areata. Mice of this strain are of MHC haplotype H2-k. V and J are TRBV13-1 and TRBJ2-5; 13 bases line up with TRBD2. Input material: CD4+ T cells sorted from a lymph node. The CDR3 reads CASSAGTGGDQDTQYF. CDR3 DNA, as far as it was read: TGTGCCAGCAGTGCTGGGACTGGGGGGGACCAAGAC.